This T cell receptor beta chain was captured in a study of early T cells in non-severe SARS-CoV-2 infection (dated by TCRdb to the early 2020s). Broadly, across the study: TCR sequencing used bulk RNA from unsorted whole blood, so alpha and beta chains could not be paired. Results the study describes overall, beyond this receptor: VDJdb matching was skewed toward anti-spike CD8 responses, so virus-specific expansions were likely underestimated and private and CD4 specificities were missed.

A case-control design nested within a healthcare worker cohort in London, UK, was used, with weekly nasopharyngeal swab PCR tests and blood sampling performed. Healthcare workers were enrolled in the week of the UK lockdown, from 23 to 31 March 2020, and were followed every week for up to roughly 15 weeks. To note about this clonotype: Its antigen specificity is not known. Base qualities are not recorded, but no much larger clone differs from it by a single base.

Cut back by 6 bases and 5 bases, the V and J ends lie 16 bases apart. CDR3 length: 13 amino acids, cysteine to phenylalanine. Only the CDR3 portion is preserved as DNA: 39 bases, with reading frame beginning at the first base. CDR1 and CDR2 are drawn from the germline V gene: SQVTM, ANQGSEA. Library creation used 5' RACE. The reads were generated on a NextSeq 500. To correct for sequencing error and PCR bias, the TCR library protocol tagged individual cDNA molecules with unique molecular identifiers. Both TCR alpha and beta chains were sequenced, and tight co-correlation was observed between alpha and beta sequence abundances in each sample. Per the original workflow: Decombinator V4 was used to perform V gene, J gene and CDR3 annotation of TCR sequences. Expanded TCRs were defined as changing significantly between any two time points under a Poisson model with p below 0.0001. TCR abundances were normalised to the total number of TCRs sequenced per sample and expressed as counts per million. MAIT TCRs were defined by TRAV1-2 paired with TRAJ12, TRAJ20 or TRAJ33, and iNKT TCRs by TRAV10 paired with TRAJ18. VDJdb, accessed 1 November 2021, was searched for CMV, EBV and SARS-CoV-2 annotated TCRs, excluding TCRs annotated for multiple antigens. TCRdb reworked the public reads: Q25 trimming with fastp, MiXCR clone assembly, productive beta chains retained. Identical CDR3 protein sequences are pooled into one entry, listed with their most common genes and DNA. The V and J calls and clone size are TCRdb's, not the authors'. The sample table records tens of thousands of distinct CDR3 sequences; about 12% of these occur just once. The top ten constitute over 6.5% of the sample.

Rearrangement joined TRBV29-1 to TRBJ2-5, with TRBD2 perhaps the D gene, on 5 matching bases. The sequence derives from an adult who was a healthcare worker with PCR-confirmed SARS-CoV-2 infection or an uninfected control (not recorded which). The sample comprised whole blood. The CDR3 reads CSVGALGWETQYF. At the DNA level, the sequence is TGCAGCGTGGGAGCCCTCGGGTGGGAGACCCAGTACTTC. Where the CDR3 stops, the reference TRBV29-1 and TRBJ2-5 genes take over; the full variable domain is SAVISQKPSRDICQRGTSLTIQCQVDSQVTMMFWYRQQPGQSLTLIATANQGSEATYESGFVIDKFPISRPNLTFSTLTVSNMSPEDSSIYLCSVGALGWETQYFGPGTRLLVL.